One and the same sample provided the 30 T cell receptor beta chains below, sequenced in a study of blood T cell repertoires in COVID-19 (dated by TCRdb to about 2020). The library relied on the immunoSEQ multiplex PCR assay. The clones in this table, taken by TCRdb from immuneACCESS, are in-frame only. Not every clone is retained; where verified, under half of the shortfall comes from an unresolved V gene, and the cause of the rest is unknown. This sample is represented by around 86,000 clones; 75% to 90% of them were singletons. The ten largest account for more than 30% of the sample. Specimen: peripheral blood. The receptors stem from a man older than 75 with acute or convalescent COVID-19.

J is TRBJ2-1 and V is TRBV11-3; TRBD2 aligns across 10 bases. V shed 2 bases and J 5 bases; nucleotides not matched to a gene: 6. Germline CDR1 is SGHNT and CDR2 is YENEEA. The CDR3 extends over 16 amino acids. The CDR3 sequence is CASSLSSGRLNNEQFF. The CDR3 DNA sequence: TGTGCCAGCAGCTTATCTAGCGGGAGACTCAACAATGAGCAGTTCTTC. The full variable domain, its missing parts supplied by reference TRBV11-3 and TRBJ2-1, is EAGVVQSPRYKIIEKKQPVAFWCNPISGHNTLYWYLQNLGQGPELLIRYENEEAVDDSQLPKDRFSAERLKGVDSTLKIQPAELGDSAVYLCASSLSSGRLNNEQFFGPGTRLTVL.

This clone was recorded a few times. J is TRBJ1-5 and V is TRBV6-6, with TRBD1 identical over 7 bases. The J segment lost 2 bases and the V segment lost 5 bases, leaving 12 bases of the junction unmatched. Germline V gives CDR1 MNHNY, CDR2 SVGAGI (reference sequence). The CDR3 runs to 17 residues. The DNA of the CDR3 is TGTGCCAGCAGTCCTCTGCCGACAGGGAAGGGCAATCAGCCCCAGCATTTT. Its protein is CASSPLPTGKGNQPQHF.

The table lists this clone with a few counts. The chain employs TRBV7-8 and TRBJ1-4, with 12 nucleotides matching TRBD1. Looked up from germline, CDR1 is SGHVS and CDR2 is FQNEAQ. V lost 11 bases and J lost 5; bases outside the gene matches: 9. There are 15 residues in the CDR3. The CDR3 region is CASGDRGRENEKLFF. CDR3 DNA sequence: TGTGCCTCGGGGGACAGGGGGCGGGAGAATGAAAAACTGTTTTTT.

V is TRBV24-1 and J is TRBJ2-7; 8 nucleotides align to TRBD1. V lost 4 bases and J lost 2; bases outside the gene matches: 6. Germline V CDR1 and CDR2: KGHDR, SFDVKD. The CDR3 contains 15 residues. The CDR3 bases are TGTGCCACCAGTGACAAGGGACAGGCCACCTACGAGCAGTACTTC. Protein sequence: CATSDKGQATYEQYF.

This chain connects TRBV15 to TRBJ1-2, with 8 bases identical to TRBD1. Germline CDR1 is LNHNV and CDR2 is YYDKDF (reference sequence). CDR3 length: 15 residues. The ends lost 5 bases at V and 2 bases at J; junction bases unmatched: 7. In DNA, the CDR3 is TGTGCCACCAGCTCCAGGGGGCGCTTGAACTATGGCTACACCTTC. It specifies CATSSRGRLNYGYTF.

This chain uses TRBV30 with TRBJ2-7, with 7 nucleotides matching TRBD1. Trimming at V came to 2 bases and at J to 5 bases, leaving 3 bases not matched to a gene. Germline CDR1 reads GTSNPN; CDR2 reads SVGIG (reference sequence). The CDR3 loop spans 12 amino acids. The CDR3 DNA follows: TGTGCCTGGAGTAGGGGGCCCCACGAGCAGTACTTC. Encoded protein: CAWSRGPHEQYF.

The V and J genes are TRBV7-3 and TRBJ2-1, with 8 bases identical to TRBD2. The V and J ends lost 3 bases and 2 bases, in that order; junction bases with no gene match: 3. The germline V gene has CDR1 SGHTA and CDR2 FQGTGA. This CDR3 comprises 15 residues. CDR3 sequence reads: CASSFSGEPYNEQFF. In DNA, the CDR3 is TGTGCCAGCAGCTTTAGCGGGGAACCCTACAATGAGCAGTTCTTC. The whole variable domain, remainder taken from reference TRBV7-3 and TRBJ2-1, is GAGVSQTPSNKVTEKGKYVELRCDPISGHTALYWYRQSLGQGPEFLIYFQGTGAADDSGLPNDRFFAVRPEGSVSTLKIQRTERGDSAVYLCASSFSGEPYNEQFFGPGTRLTVL.

In DNA, the CDR3 is TGCGCCAGCAGCTCGGTGGGGACAGGGAACGAAAAACTGTTTTTT. Translated, it gives CASSSVGTGNEKLFF. The J gene is TRBJ1-4, the V gene TRBV5-1; 9 bases map to TRBD1. CDR3 length: 15 residues. V shed 3 bases and J 8 bases; nucleotides not matched to a gene: 8. Germline V gives CDR1 SGHRS, CDR2 YFSETQ.

This clone was detected only a few times. The DNA of the CDR3 is TGTGCCAGCAGCTTGGCGGACACGCGTGGCTACACCTTC. Translating gives CASSLADTRGYTF. The chain couples TRBV5-6 to TRBJ1-2; weak D call: TRBD1 (5 bases). The germline V gene encodes CDR1 SGHDT and CDR2 YYEEEE. The CDR3 runs to 13 residues. V gave up 0 bases and J gave up 7 bases, with 10 bases separating them.

This chain links TRBV28 with TRBJ2-2, with D perhaps matching TRBD2 (6 bases). Germline CDR1 reads MDHEN; CDR2 reads SYDVKM. The CDR3 is 15 residues long. Trimming took off 4 bases at V and 6 bases at J, with 15 bases between the two ends. CDR3 sequence (DNA): TGTGCCAGCAGTTCGTTGACTAGTATTGCCGGGGAGCTGTTTTTT. This encodes CASSSLTSIAGELFF.

The chain has TRBV5-1 and TRBJ1-1; D perhaps matches TRBD1 (6 bases). The CDR3 has 18 amino acids. Trimming pared 6 bases from V and 3 bases from J, leaving 27 bases between. The germline CDR1 and CDR2 sequences are SGHRS and YFSETQ. This CDR3 is CASNVRFKQGPGHTEAFF. The CDR3 DNA reads TGCGCCAGCAATGTGCGGTTTAAACAGGGACCAGGGCACACTGAAGCTTTCTTT.

This clone was picked up a small number of times. The DNA is left out, because the CDR3 cannot be placed on it with certainty; the CDR3 is given as TCRdb lists it. The rearrangement uses TRBV27 and TRBJ1-5. The CDR3 extends over 14 residues, inclusive of both ends. Germline lookup yields CDR1 MNHEY and CDR2 SMNVEV (reference sequence). CDR3 loop: CASSSSVRNQPQHF.

The chain combines TRBV14 with TRBJ1-2; 7 nucleotides agree with TRBD1. Germline-derived CDR1 and CDR2 are SGHDN and FVKESK. V dropped 5 bases and J dropped 2; count of bases not matched to a gene: 2. The CDR3 has 13 residues. The CDR3 nucleotides read TGTGCCAGCAGCAAGGGACAGAACTATGGCTACACCTTC. It yields the protein CASSKGQNYGYTF.

The chain recombines TRBV7-2 with TRBJ2-1, with D tentatively TRBD2 (5 bases). The CDR3 consists of 14 residues. Between the trimmed V and J ends, which lost 3 bases and 3 bases, there was a span of 9 bases. Germline assignment: CDR1 SGHTA and CDR2 FQGNSA. Here the CDR3 reads CASSFQRFYNEQFF. In nucleotides, the CDR3 is TGTGCCAGCAGCTTCCAGCGGTTCTACAATGAGCAGTTCTTC.

The chain uses TRBV6-6 and TRBJ1-5; weak D call: TRBD1 (5 bases). Germline CDR1 is MNHNY and CDR2 is SVGAGI (reference sequence). Trimming took 2 bases from V and 3 from J, leaving 11 bases between them. The CDR3 totals 15 residues. The DNA for the CDR3 is TGTGCCAGCAGTTACCGTAGACAGTTCAATCAGCCCCAGCATTTT. Protein product: CASSYRRQFNQPQHF.

This chain connects TRBV18 to TRBJ1-3; 7 nucleotides match TRBD1. V shed 3 bases and J 5 bases; nucleotides not matched to a gene: 4. Per the germline V gene, CDR1 is KGHSH and CDR2 is LQKENI. The CDR3 has 14 residues. The CDR3 DNA is TGTGCCAGCTCACCTCGACAGGGTCGAAACACCATATATTTT. Protein product: CASSPRQGRNTIYF.

The chain has TRBV5-4 and TRBJ2-1; D ambiguous. This CDR3 contains 14 residues. Between the trimmed V and J ends, which lost 1 base and 3 bases, there was a span of 8 bases. The germline V gene has CDR1 SGHNT and CDR2 YYREEE (reference sequence). This chain's CDR3 is CASSLLAVYNEQFF. In nucleotides, the CDR3 is TGTGCCAGCAGCTTGTTGGCAGTCTACAATGAGCAGTTCTTC.

The gene calls are TRBV14 and TRBJ2-1; TRBD2 matches 8 bases. CDR1 SGHDN and CDR2 FVKESK come from the germline V gene. J was trimmed by 10 bases and V by 4 bases; bases with no gene match: 9. The CDR3 length is 14 residues. The CDR3 is CASSPQSGGNEQFF. For the CDR3, the DNA is TGTGCCAGCAGCCCCCAGTCGGGAGGGAACGAGCAGTTCTTC.

The chain employs TRBV28 and TRBJ1-5; possible D gene TRBD1, 5 bases. CDR3 length equals 12 residues. The V gene's germline CDR1 is MDHEN and CDR2 SYDVKM. The germline V and J ends were trimmed by 7 bases and 4 bases, with 8 bases remaining between them. The CDR3 DNA is TGTGCCAGCATTCGGGGGAATCAGCCCCAGCATTTT. Translation: CASIRGNQPQHF.

Turning to this clone: Germline and junction disagree at one end, which may indicate a read error. This CDR3 is CASSLGDFYYEQYF. Written as DNA, the CDR3 is TGTGCTAGCAGCTTAGGTGATTTCTACTACGAGCAGTACTTC. V usage is TRBV7-7 and J usage is TRBJ2-7; D remains unclear. Germline CDR1 and CDR2: SSHAT and FNYEAQ (reference sequence). CDR3 length: 14 residues.

This rearrangement joins TRBV7-8 to TRBJ2-3; weak D call: TRBD1 (8 bases). Germline lookup yields CDR1 SGHVS and CDR2 FQNEAQ. Trimming took off 6 bases at V and 3 bases at J, with 16 bases between the two ends. This CDR3 has 15 amino acids. CDR3 in amino acids: CASRNRGGRTDTQYF. Here the CDR3 DNA reads TGTGCCAGCAGAAACAGGGGGGGTAGGACAGATACGCAGTATTTT. The full variable domain, with the rest looked up from reference TRBV7-8 and TRBJ2-3, is GAGVSQSPRYKVAKRGQDVALRCDPISGHVSLFWYQQALGQGPEFLTYFQNEAQLDKSGLPSDRFFAERPEGSVSTLKIQRTQQEDSAVYLCASRNRGGRTDTQYFGPGTRLTVL.

The chain joins TRBV9 to TRBJ1-6; a possible D gene is TRBD1 (5 bases). This CDR3 comprises 14 residues. CDR1 is SGDLS and CDR2 is YYNGEE in the germline V gene. V lost 5 bases and J 7 bases, leaving 13 bases between the germline ends. For the CDR3, the DNA is TGTGCCAGCAGAGGGGTAGGGGAAAATTCACCCCTCCACTTT. Translated, it gives CASRGVGENSPLHF.

V usage is TRBV6-1 and J usage is TRBJ2-2, with 8 bases matching TRBD1. The CDR3 is 15 residues long. Germline-derived CDR1 and CDR2 are MNHNS and SASEGT. V gave up 4 bases and J gave up 4 bases; unmatched junction bases: 5. Here the CDR3 DNA reads TGTGCCAGCAGTGTAGCGACAGGGGTCACCGGGGAGCTGTTTTTT. This gives the protein CASSVATGVTGELFF.

This rearrangement joins TRBV10-3 to TRBJ2-1; 13 bases agree with TRBD2. Germline V gene sequence: CDR1 ENHRY, CDR2 SYGVKD. J gave up 7 bases and V 6 bases, and 6 bases lay outside the gene matches. The CDR3 spans 15 residues. DNA for the CDR3: TGTGCCATCAGGGGGACTAGCGGGATCCTTAATGAGCAGTTCTTC. It codes for CAIRGTSGILNEQFF.

J is TRBJ1-5 and V is TRBV4-3; D remains ambiguous. Germline loops: CDR1 LGHNA, CDR2 YSLEER. Trimming removed 1 base at V and 7 bases at J, with 11 bases between. The CDR3 consists of 14 residues. The CDR3 is CASSQGGGSQPQHF. In DNA, the CDR3 is TGCGCCAGCAGCCAAGGCGGTGGGAGCCAGCCCCAGCATTTT.

The chain couples TRBV7-6 to TRBJ2-1; 15 positions agree with TRBD2. This CDR3 contains 18 residues. The V segment lost 1 base and the J segment 5 bases; nucleotides outside the gene matches: 6. Germline lookup yields CDR1 SGHVS and CDR2 FNYEAQ. The CDR3 DNA reads TGTGCCAGCAGCTTAGGGACTAGCGGGAGGGCCTGGAACAATGAGCAGTTCTTC. Translation: CASSLGTSGRAWNNEQFF.

The J gene is TRBJ1-1, the V gene TRBV9, with a tentative D call TRBD1 (5 bases). V lost 0 bases, J lost 3 bases, and 6 bases lay in between. The CDR3 sequence is 13 residues long. CDR1 SGDLS and CDR2 YYNGEE come from the germline V gene. The CDR3 region is CASSVAGYTEAFF. The CDR3, as DNA: TGTGCCAGCAGCGTAGCAGGGTACACTGAAGCTTTCTTT.

This rearrangement joins TRBV29-1 to TRBJ2-3, with 12 nucleotides matching TRBD2. CDR3 length: 15 amino acids. Per the germline V gene, CDR1 is SQVTM and CDR2 is ANQGSEA. J was trimmed by 3 bases and V by 3 bases; bases with no gene match: 4. The CDR3 sequence is CSVETSGSLTDTQYF. The CDR3 DNA follows: TGCAGCGTTGAGACTAGCGGGAGTTTGACAGATACGCAGTATTTT.

V is TRBV5-1 and J is TRBJ2-1; possible D gene TRBD2, 6 bases. The V end lost 8 bases, the J end lost 4 bases, and 10 bases lay between the germline ends. The CDR3 consists of 12 residues. From germline, CDR1 is SGHRS and CDR2 YFSETQ. DNA for the CDR3: TGCGCCAGTCGGGAGCCGTACAATGAGCAGTTCTTC. Protein: CASREPYNEQFF. Filled out from reference TRBV5-1 and TRBJ2-1, the complete variable domain reads KAGVTQTPRYLIKTRGQQVTLSCSPISGHRSVSWYQQTPGQGLQFLFEYFSETQRNKGNFPGRFSGRQFSNSRSEMNVSTLELGDSALYLCASREPYNEQFFGPGTRLTVL.

The chain couples TRBV18 to TRBJ2-7; possibly TRBD1 for D (5 bases). The V gene's germline CDR1 is KGHSH and CDR2 LQKENI. The CDR3 runs 15 residues. V dropped 5 bases and J dropped 0 bases, with 14 bases sitting between them. This CDR3 is CASSEGHDSSYEQYF. As DNA, the CDR3 is TGTGCCAGCTCAGAAGGACACGACAGCTCCTACGAGCAGTACTTC.